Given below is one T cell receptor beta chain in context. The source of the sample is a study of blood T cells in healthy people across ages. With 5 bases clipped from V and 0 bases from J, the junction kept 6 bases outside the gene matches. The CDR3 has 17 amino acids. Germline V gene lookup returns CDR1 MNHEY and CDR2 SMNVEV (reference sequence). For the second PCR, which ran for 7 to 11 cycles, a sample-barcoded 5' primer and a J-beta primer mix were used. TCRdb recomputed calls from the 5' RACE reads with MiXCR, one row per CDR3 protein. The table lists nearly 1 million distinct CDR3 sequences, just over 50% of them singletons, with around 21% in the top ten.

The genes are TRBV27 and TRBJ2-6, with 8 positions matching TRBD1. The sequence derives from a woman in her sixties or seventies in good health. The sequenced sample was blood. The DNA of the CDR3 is TGTGCCAGCAGTGTCGACAGGGGAAGCTCTGGGGCCAACGTCCTGACTTTC. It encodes CASSVDRGSSGANVLTF. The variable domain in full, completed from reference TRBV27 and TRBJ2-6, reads EAQVTQNPRYLITVTGKKLTVTCSQNMNHEYMSWYRQDPGLGLRQIYYSMNVEVTDKGDVPEGYKVSRKEKRNFPLILESPSPNQTSLYFCASSVDRGSSGANVLTFGAGSRLTVL.